The 29 T cell receptor beta chains below were found in one sample sequenced in a study of T cell repertoires in cytomegalovirus infection. Each CDR3 protein gets one entry after TCRdb re-called the reads with MiXCR. Of some 920,000 distinct CDR3 sequences in the sample, roughly 31% are singletons; the top ten hold over 12%. These receptors are not linked to any known antigen. Sequencing was performed on cultured CD8+ T cells from PBMCs, taken from culture after CMV antigen stimulation. The receptor source for this set is a human donor in good health (CMV status not recorded). Some clones in this sample may be carry-over from other donors' samples.

This clonotype was seen many times. The chain links TRBV27 to TRBJ1-2, with D uncertain. With 5 bases removed from V and 4 bases from J, the gap between germline ends came to 14 bases. Germline CDR1 is MNHEY and CDR2 is SMNVEV (reference sequence). The CDR3 runs to 14 residues. The CDR3, as DNA: TGTGCCAGCAGTCCGCTAGAAGGGCCCTATGGCTACACCTTC. Translating gives CASSPLEGPYGYTF.

Only a few counts were recorded for this clonotype. The chain joins TRBV4-2 to TRBJ2-5, with 10 bases lining up with TRBD2. The trim removed 7 bases at V and 5 bases at J, leaving 16 bases unmatched. Germline CDR1 and CDR2: LGHNA and YNFKEQ. The CDR3 runs to 17 residues. CDR3 sequence reads: CASTLGEAGGSWETQYF. The CDR3 DNA is TGTGCCAGCACCCTCGGCGAAGCGGGGGGGTCCTGGGAGACCCAGTACTTC.

This clonotype was counted only a few times. The chain combines TRBV7-3 with TRBJ1-1, with no clear D. V lost 1 base, J lost 1 base, and 10 bases lay in between. This CDR3 comprises 15 residues. CDR1 is SGHTA, CDR2 FQGTGA, per germline. This CDR3 reads CASSLSGTANTEAFF. As DNA, the CDR3 is TGTGCCAGCAGCTTAAGCGGAACAGCGAACACTGAAGCTTTCTTT.

A single count supports this clonotype. The V call is TRBV4-1, the J call TRBJ1-3; 10 positions match TRBD1. V shed 3 bases, J shed 3 bases, and the junction held 2 bases outside the gene matches. In germline, CDR1 is MGHRA, CDR2 YSYEKL. This CDR3 contains 15 residues. For the CDR3, the DNA is TGCGCCAGCAGCCAGGGGACAGGGGATGGAAACACCATATATTTT. It codes for CASSQGTGDGNTIYF.

The chain recombines TRBV12-3 or TRBV12-4 with TRBJ2-7; 9 nucleotides agree with TRBD1. With 1 base clipped from V and 6 bases from J, the junction kept 4 bases outside the gene matches. The CDR3 has 14 amino acids. DNA for the CDR3: TGTGCCAGCAGTTTAGACAGGGGGCGCTCCGAGCAGTACTTC. Protein: CASSLDRGRSEQYF.

The chain combines TRBV27 with TRBJ2-5, with 7 nucleotides matching TRBD1. This CDR3 is built from 15 residues. The germline V gene encodes CDR1 MNHEY and CDR2 SMNVEV (reference sequence). The junction had 12 bases not matched to a gene; V was cut back by 6 bases and J by 5 bases. CDR3 DNA sequence: TGTGCCAGCAGCCCAAGGGGGCGCACCGGGGAGACCCAGTACTTC. It yields the protein CASSPRGRTGETQYF.

V usage is TRBV5-4 and J usage is TRBJ2-7; D is perhaps TRBD1 (6 bases). V lost 7 bases and J 0 bases, leaving 11 bases between the germline ends. Germline V gene data show CDR1 as SGHNT and CDR2 as YYREEE (reference sequence). This CDR3 has 13 amino acids. CDR3 in DNA: TGTGCCAGCGGAGTGGGGGCCTCCTACGAGCAGTACTTC. This sequence encodes CASGVGASYEQYF.

Comments on this clonotype: This may be a read error, as it is one base from a much larger clone. The chain joins TRBV7-6 to TRBJ2-1; 8 nucleotides align to TRBD2. Trimming took 3 bases from V and 10 from J; bases not matched to a gene: 5. The CDR3 sequence is 13 residues long. The germline CDR1 and CDR2 sequences are SGHVS and FNYEAQ. CDR3: CASSLGLVVEQFF. CDR3 bases: TGTGCCAGCAGCTTGGGACTAGTCGTCGAGCAGTTCTTC.

This clonotype was seen repeatedly, ten times or more. The genes are TRBV6-2 or TRBV6-3 and TRBJ2-7; perhaps TRBD2 as D (5 bases). CDR3 length: 13 residues. From germline, CDR1 is MNHEY and CDR2 SVGEGT. V was clipped by 8 bases and J by 1 base, with 12 bases between them. The CDR3 loop reads CASGSGFSYEQYV. CDR3 nucleotide sequence: TGTGCCAGCGGGTCGGGGTTTTCCTACGAGCAGTACGTC.

This clonotype came up a few times. V is TRBV5-1 and J is TRBJ1-1; maybe TRBD1 (5 bases). Germline V lookup: CDR1 SGHRS, CDR2 YFSETQ. V was clipped by 5 bases and J by 0 bases, with 20 bases between them. This CDR3 contains 17 residues. CDR3 nucleotide sequence: TGCGCCAGCAGGTCCACTCGAAACGGGGGAATGAACACTGAAGCTTTCTTT. Its translation: CASRSTRNGGMNTEAFF.

This clonotype was counted at least ten times. This rearrangement joins TRBV7-6 to TRBJ1-1, with D unclear. This CDR3 is built from 14 residues. Germline lookup yields CDR1 SGHVS and CDR2 FNYEAQ. With 1 base removed from V and 8 bases from J, the gap between germline ends came to 14 bases. CDR3 coding DNA: TGTGCCAGCAGCTTAGAAGGGAAGTTTGGAGAAGCTTTCTTT. It translates to CASSLEGKFGEAFF.

The chain combines TRBV7-2 with TRBJ2-4; 11 bases match TRBD2. Germline V gene lookup returns CDR1 SGHTA and CDR2 FQGNSA. The CDR3 sequence is 14 residues long. Trimming took 2 bases from V and 6 from J; bases not matched to a gene: 0. CDR3 amino acids: CASSLTSGGNIQYF. The CDR3 DNA reads TGTGCCAGCAGCTTAACTAGCGGGGGAAACATTCAGTACTTC.

The chain couples TRBV7-8 to TRBJ2-5; TRBD2 aligns across 9 bases. This CDR3 is built from 15 residues. Germline CDR1 and CDR2: SGHVS and FQNEAQ. Trimming removed 5 bases from V and 0 bases from J; junction bases left unmatched: 4. The CDR3 protein is CASSHAGGNQETQYF. In DNA, the CDR3 is TGTGCCAGCAGCCACGCGGGGGGGAACCAAGAGACCCAGTACTTC.

The sample holds a few counts of this clonotype. The rearrangement links TRBV28 to TRBJ2-1; 8 bases fit TRBD1. The germline V gene encodes CDR1 MDHEN and CDR2 SYDVKM. The CDR3 spans 15 residues. The V and J ends lost 3 bases and 4 bases, in that order; junction bases with no gene match: 5. CDR3 region: CASSLDRDLYNEQFF. CDR3 bases: TGTGCCAGCAGTTTGGACAGGGACCTTTACAATGAGCAGTTCTTC.

This rearrangement joins TRBV5-1 to TRBJ2-2; unclear D gene. The CDR3 runs to 13 residues. With 9 bases removed from V and 2 bases from J, the gap between germline ends came to 11 bases. The germline CDR1 and CDR2 sequences are SGHRS and YFSETQ. The CDR3 protein is CATTSANTGELFF. In DNA, the CDR3 is TGCGCCACCACATCGGCCAACACCGGGGAGCTGTTTTTT.

This chain joins TRBV10-3 and TRBJ2-1; TRBD2 matches at 9 bases. Germline V gives CDR1 ENHRY, CDR2 SYGVKD. The V segment lost 5 bases and the J segment 5 bases; nucleotides outside the gene matches: 7. This CDR3 contains 15 residues. Written as DNA, the CDR3 is TGTGCCATCAGTTATGCTAGCGGGGTCCACAATGAGCAGTTCTTC. As protein: CAISYASGVHNEQFF.

The chain joins TRBV7-9 to TRBJ2-1; D possibly corresponds to TRBD1 (6 bases). V lost 5 bases and J lost 2, with 13 bases in between. This CDR3 region has 15 residues. CDR1 and CDR2 (germline): SEHNR, FQNEAQ (reference sequence). The CDR3 DNA sequence: TGTGCCAGCAGCAACCGGGACACAGCCTACAATGAGCAGTTCTTC. Amino acids: CASSNRDTAYNEQFF.

The chain uses TRBV28 and TRBJ2-1; TRBD2 matches at 10 bases. Germline values: CDR1 MDHEN, CDR2 SYDVKM. This CDR3 has 18 amino acids. V was clipped by 2 bases and J by 2 bases; unmatched bases: 9. CDR3 region: CASSLEGSGGETYNEQFF. CDR3 DNA: TGTGCCAGCAGTTTAGAGGGCAGCGGGGGGGAAACCTACAATGAGCAGTTCTTC.

This rearrangement joins TRBV28 to TRBJ1-6; D may be TRBD1 (5 bases). Germline lookup yields CDR1 MDHEN and CDR2 SYDVKM. Trimming pared 7 bases from V and 8 bases from J, leaving 24 bases between. The CDR3 covers 17 residues. CDR3 in amino acids: CASTLPGAGRGDSPLHF. The CDR3 DNA sequence: TGTGCCAGCACCCTACCTGGAGCAGGGCGAGGTGATTCACCCCTCCACTTT.

The CDR3, as DNA: TGCGCCAGCAGCGGACCAGACAGGGGAATTGAAAAACTGTTTTTT. Its translation: CASSGPDRGIEKLFF. The V gene is TRBV5-1, the J gene TRBJ1-4; TRBD1 matches 8 bases. Germline V CDR1 and CDR2: SGHRS, YFSETQ. This CDR3 comprises 15 residues. J gave up 7 bases and V 4 bases, and 9 bases lay outside the gene matches. Full variable domain (remainder filled in from reference TRBV5-1 and TRBJ1-4): KAGVTQTPRYLIKTRGQQVTLSCSPISGHRSVSWYQQTPGQGLQFLFEYFSETQRNKGNFPGRFSGRQFSNSRSEMNVSTLELGDSALYLCASSGPDRGIEKLFFGSGTQLSVL.

CDR3 sequence: CASSFTIRQDPNYGYTF. The CDR3 DNA sequence: TGTGCCAGCAGTTTCACTATCCGACAAGACCCTAACTATGGCTACACCTTC. V gene TRBV27 combines with J gene TRBJ1-2; D remains unclear. Trimming removed 3 bases from V and 0 bases from J, with 17 bases in between. CDR3 length: 17 amino acids. From germline, CDR1 is MNHEY and CDR2 SMNVEV (reference sequence).

This clonotype was observed a handful of times. The V gene is TRBV19, the J gene TRBJ1-1; D unclear. The germline V and J ends were trimmed by 6 bases and 4 bases, with 15 bases remaining between them. CDR1 is LNHDA, CDR2 SQIVND, per germline (reference sequence). The CDR3 loop spans 14 amino acids. The chain's CDR3 is CASSPSPAGTEAFF. The CDR3 DNA sequence: TGTGCCAGTAGCCCGAGCCCAGCGGGCACTGAAGCTTTCTTT.

This clonotype is a singleton in its sample. The chain joins TRBV4-3 to TRBJ2-2; TRBD1 might be the D (6 bases). The V gene lost 2 bases and the J gene lost 4 bases, with 14 bases spanning the gap. This CDR3 spans 16 amino acids. The germline V gene has CDR1 LGHNA and CDR2 YSLEER. The CDR3 loop is CASSQTRDMVTGELFF. CDR3 DNA sequence: TGCGCCAGCAGCCAAACTCGGGACATGGTCACCGGGGAGCTGTTTTTT.

The chain recombines TRBV6-5 with TRBJ1-2; D is ambiguous. CDR1 MNHEY and CDR2 SVGAGI come from the germline V gene. The V gene lost 2 bases and the J gene lost 5 bases, with 15 bases spanning the gap. The CDR3 runs to 15 residues. CDR3 coding DNA: TGTGCCAGCAGTTACGACAAAGCGTCTTTATATGGCTACACCTTC. Its protein product is CASSYDKASLYGYTF.

This clonotype showed up just once. This chain links TRBV9 with TRBJ1-6; D unresolved. This CDR3 has 12 residues. Trimming stripped 6 bases from V and 7 bases from J, with 8 bases between. The V gene's germline CDR1 is SGDLS and CDR2 YYNGEE. The CDR3 sequence: CASTRENSPLHF. For the CDR3, the DNA is TGTGCCAGCACCCGTGAAAATTCACCCCTCCACTTT.

The chain is built from TRBV19 and TRBJ1-2; tentative D call: TRBD1 (6 bases). Germline loops: CDR1 LNHDA, CDR2 SQIVND (reference sequence). The CDR3 is 11 residues long. V lost 10 bases, J lost 8 bases, and 14 bases lay in between. As DNA, the CDR3 is TGTGCCACCGTCTCAGGGGCCGGCTACACCTTC. It is translated as CATVSGAGYTF. Full variable domain (outside the CDR3, taken from reference TRBV19 and TRBJ1-2): DGGITQSPKYLFRKEGQNVTLSCEQNLNHDAMYWYRQDPGQGLRLIYYSQIVNDFQKGDIAEGYSVSREKKESFPLTVTSAQKNPTAFYLCATVSGAGYTFGSGTRLTVV.

The V and J genes are TRBV24-1 and TRBJ2-1; 9 bases are a match to TRBD2. Germline CDR1 is KGHDR and CDR2 is SFDVKD. Trimming removed 9 bases from V and 5 bases from J; junction bases left unmatched: 7. The CDR3 covers 14 residues. Here the CDR3 DNA reads TGTGCCACCCAGGGTAGCGGGGGAGACAATGAGCAGTTCTTC. It is translated as CATQGSGGDNEQFF.

The chain employs TRBV29-1 and TRBJ1-1; D not resolved. The CDR3 spans 14 residues. Between the trimmed V and J ends, which lost 5 bases and 11 bases, there was a span of 24 bases. CDR1 and CDR2 (germline): SQVTM, ANQGSEA. For the CDR3, the DNA is TGCAGCGTTCCCTTTCGCCGACACGCTGATGGCGCTTTCTTT. Protein: CSVPFRRHADGAFF.

The gene calls are TRBV7-6 and TRBJ2-7; D gene ambiguous. The CDR3 contains 11 residues. In germline, CDR1 is SGHVS, CDR2 FNYEAQ. V was pared by 5 bases and J by 5 bases, with 7 bases between. CDR3 nucleotide sequence: TGTGCCAGCAGCGTCGACGACGAGCAGTACTTC. Translating gives CASSVDDEQYF.